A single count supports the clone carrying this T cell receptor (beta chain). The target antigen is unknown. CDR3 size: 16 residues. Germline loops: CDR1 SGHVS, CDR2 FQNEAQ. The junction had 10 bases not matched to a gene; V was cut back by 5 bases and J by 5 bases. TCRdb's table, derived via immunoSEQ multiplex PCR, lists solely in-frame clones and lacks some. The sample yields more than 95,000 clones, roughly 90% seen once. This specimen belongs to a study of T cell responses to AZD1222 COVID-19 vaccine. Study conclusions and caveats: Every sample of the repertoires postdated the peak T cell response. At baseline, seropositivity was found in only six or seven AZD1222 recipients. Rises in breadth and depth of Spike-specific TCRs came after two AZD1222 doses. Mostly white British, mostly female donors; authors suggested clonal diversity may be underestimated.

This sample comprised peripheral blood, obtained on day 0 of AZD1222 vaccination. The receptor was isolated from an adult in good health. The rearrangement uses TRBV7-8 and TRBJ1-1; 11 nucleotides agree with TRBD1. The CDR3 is CASSNKRDRGVTEAFF. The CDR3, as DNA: TGTGCCAGCAGCAATAAGCGGGACAGGGGGGTAACTGAAGCTTTCTTT. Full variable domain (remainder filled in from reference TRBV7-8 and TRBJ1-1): GAGVSQSPRYKVAKRGQDVALRCDPISGHVSLFWYQQALGQGPEFLTYFQNEAQLDKSGLPSDRFFAERPEGSVSTLKIQRTQQEDSAVYLCASSNKRDRGVTEAFFGQGTRLTVV.